Shown below are 3 T cell receptor beta chains from a single sample sequenced in a study of cytomegalovirus exposure and HLA in healthy donors. PCR involved 60 Vbeta and 13 Jbeta primers. Here immunoSEQ multiplex PCR was the method, and the copy in TCRdb shows in-frame clones only, minus some. Here the sample spans about 190,000 clones, 85% to 90% being singletons. Sequencing was performed on PBMCs. All receptors derive from a woman under 30 in good health and CMV-seronegative.

This clone appeared once. The V gene is TRBV19, the J gene TRBJ2-5; TRBD1 matches 12 bases. From germline, CDR1 is LNHDA and CDR2 SQIVND (reference sequence). With 6 bases clipped from V and 5 bases from J, the junction kept 7 bases outside the gene matches. The CDR3 consists of 15 residues. CDR3 nucleotides: TGTGCCAGTAGCCTTTTTGGGACAGGGGGCGAGACCCAGTACTTC. Encoded protein: CASSLFGTGGETQYF.

The rearrangement joins TRBV5-1 to TRBJ2-7, with a possible D match to TRBD2 (5 bases). Trimming cost V 0 bases and J 4 bases, with 14 bases left between them. The CDR3 covers 15 residues. Germline-derived CDR1 and CDR2 are SGHRS and YFSETQ. CDR3 bases: TGCGCCAGCAGCTTGGGCTCAGCCCCGGGGTACGAGCAGTACTTC. It specifies CASSLGSAPGYEQYF.

The V and J genes are TRBV21-1 and TRBJ1-3. TRBV21-1 is described as a pseudogene. The CDR3 contains 15 residues. The CDR3 protein is CASSKSGDSGNTIYF. The CDR3 nucleotides are TGTGCCAGCAGCAAATCGGGAGACTCTGGAAACACCATATATTTT.